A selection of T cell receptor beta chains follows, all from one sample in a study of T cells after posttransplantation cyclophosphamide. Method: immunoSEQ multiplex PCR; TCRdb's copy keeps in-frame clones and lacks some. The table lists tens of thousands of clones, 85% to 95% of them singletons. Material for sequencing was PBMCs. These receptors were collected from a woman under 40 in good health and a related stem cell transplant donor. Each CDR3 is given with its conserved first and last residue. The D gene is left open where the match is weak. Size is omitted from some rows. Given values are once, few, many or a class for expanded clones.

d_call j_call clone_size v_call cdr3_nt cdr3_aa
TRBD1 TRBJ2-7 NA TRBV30 TGTGCCTGGCGCATTACAGGGGGCGAGCAGTACTTC CAWRITGGEQYF
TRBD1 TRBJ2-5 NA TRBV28 TGTGCCAGCAGTCCCCGAACAGGGGTGAAGGAGACCCAGTACTTC CASSPRTGVKETQYF
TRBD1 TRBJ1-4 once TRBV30 TGTGCCTGGAGTGCGAGGACAGGGAGGAAACTGTTTTTT CAWSARTGRKLFF
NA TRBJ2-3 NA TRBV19 TGTGCCAGTAGTATAGTTGGAGATACGCAGTATTTT CASSIVGDTQYF
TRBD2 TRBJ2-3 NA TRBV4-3 TGCGCCAGCAGCCCCCTCCTGGGAGGGAACACAGATACGCAGTATTTT CASSPLLGGNTDTQYF
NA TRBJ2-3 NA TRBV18 TGTGCCAGCTCTCTTTCCGGGAACACAGATACGCAGTATTTT CASSLSGNTDTQYF
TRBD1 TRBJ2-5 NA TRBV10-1 TGCGCCAGCAGTGAGTCGGGACAGGGTGGGGAGACCCAGTACTTC CASSESGQGGETQYF
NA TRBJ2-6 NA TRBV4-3 TGCGCCAGCAGCCAGAGGGACGGCAACTCTGGGGCCAACGTCCTGACTTTC CASSQRDGNSGANVLTF
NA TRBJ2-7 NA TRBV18 TGTGCCAGCTCACCAGAGACAGAGGCCTACGAGCAGTACTTC CASSPETEAYEQYF
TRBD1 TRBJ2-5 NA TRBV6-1 TGTGCCAGCACTCGACAGGGGATAAGGCAAGAGACCCAGTACTTC CASTRQGIRQETQYF
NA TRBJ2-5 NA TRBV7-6 TGTGCCAGCAGCTTAGACTCAGGGGCGGAGACCCAGTACTTC CASSLDSGAETQYF
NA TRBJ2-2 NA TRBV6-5 TGTGCCAGCAGGGAGTGGGGCGGGGAGCTGTTTTTT CASREWGGELFF
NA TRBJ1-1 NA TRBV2 TGTGCCAGCAGCCAGACTGAAGCTTTCTTT CASSQTEAFF
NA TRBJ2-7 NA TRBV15 TGTGCCACCAGCAGAGATCGGGGGGACATTAACTCCTACGAGCAGTACTTC CATSRDRGDINSYEQYF
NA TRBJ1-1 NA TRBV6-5 TGTGCCAGCAGTTCAGGGGCCCTTGAAGCTTTCTTT CASSSGALEAFF
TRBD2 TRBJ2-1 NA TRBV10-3 TGTGCCATCAGTGGCCTAGCGGGGGGGACTATCAATGAGCAGTTCTTC CAISGLAGGTINEQFF
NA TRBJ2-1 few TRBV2 TGTGCCCGCTCAAATCCCGAGGCCAACTACAATGAGCAGTTCTTC CARSNPEANYNEQFF
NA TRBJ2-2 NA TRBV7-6 TGTGCCAGCAGCTTAGCCCCACAGGGGAACACCGGGGAGCTGTTTTTT CASSLAPQGNTGELFF
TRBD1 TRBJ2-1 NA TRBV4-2 TGTGCCAGCAGCCACCCAGGGGGCAGGAATGAGCAGTTCTTC CASSHPGGRNEQFF
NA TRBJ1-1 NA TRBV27 TGTGCCAGCAGTTTAGGACAGAACACTGAAGCTTTCTTT CASSLGQNTEAFF
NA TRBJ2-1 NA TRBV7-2 TGTGCCAGCAGCTTAAGGGCTTTGACCCCGGTCTTC CASSLRALTPVF
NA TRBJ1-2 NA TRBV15 TGTGCCACCAGCAGAGAGGGCGCTGTGGGGCCCTATGGCTACACCTTC CATSREGAVGPYGYTF
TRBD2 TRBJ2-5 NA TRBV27 TGTGCCAGCAAGGGTTTAGCGGGAGGGGAGACCCAGTACTTC CASKGLAGGETQYF
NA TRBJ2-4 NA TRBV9 TGTGCCAGCAGCTCGCAGGGAAACATTCAGTACTTC CASSSQGNIQYF
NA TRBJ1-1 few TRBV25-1 TGTGCCAGCAGTGGGAGCATGAACACTGAAGCTTTCTTT CASSGSMNTEAFF
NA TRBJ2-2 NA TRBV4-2 TGTGCCAGCAGCCGGGGCACCGGGGAGCTGTTTTTT CASSRGTGELFF
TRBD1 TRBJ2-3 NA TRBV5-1 TGCGCCAGCAACGAGGGGGCAGGTGGGTCAGATACGCAGTATTTT CASNEGAGGSDTQYF
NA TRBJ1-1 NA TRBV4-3 TGCGCCAGCAGTCAGGTTTGGAATGGGGAGACTGAAGCTTTCTTT CASSQVWNGETEAFF
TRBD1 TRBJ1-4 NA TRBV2 TGTGCCAGCAGTGAAGAAGGGACAGCAGGGGATGAAAAACTGTTTTTT CASSEEGTAGDEKLFF